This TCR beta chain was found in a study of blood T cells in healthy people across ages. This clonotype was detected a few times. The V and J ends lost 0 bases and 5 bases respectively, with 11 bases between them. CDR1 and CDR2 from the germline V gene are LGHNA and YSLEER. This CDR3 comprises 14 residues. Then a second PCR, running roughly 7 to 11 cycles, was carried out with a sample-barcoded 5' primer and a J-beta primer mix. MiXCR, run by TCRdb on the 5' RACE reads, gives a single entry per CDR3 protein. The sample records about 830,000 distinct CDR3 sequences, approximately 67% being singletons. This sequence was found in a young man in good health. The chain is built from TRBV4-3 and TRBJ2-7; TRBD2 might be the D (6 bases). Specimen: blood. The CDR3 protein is CASSQDRDFDEQYF. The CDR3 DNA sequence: TGCGCCAGCAGCCAAGATAGGGACTTCGACGAGCAGTACTTC.